A selection of T cell receptor beta chains follows, all from one sample in a study of blood T cell repertoires in COVID-19. Assay: immunoSEQ multiplex PCR; the TCRdb copy retains only in-frame clones and omits some. The sample carries some 350,000 clones, 85% to 90% recorded once. The specimen was PBMCs or T cells enriched from blood (not recorded which). These receptors originate from a man younger than 35 who had recovered from COVID-19. CDR3s include the opening cysteine and the closing phenylalanine or tryptophan. D genes are given only for firm matches. Clone sizes are given selectively: once, few, many, or a class where the clone is expanded.

abundance: NA; j_gene: TRBJ2-1; d_gene: TRBD1; v_gene: TRBV7-3; CDR3aa: CASSFGTGTYNEQFF; CDR3nt: TGTGCCAGCAGCTTCGGGACAGGGACCTACAATGAGCAGTTCTTC
abundance: NA; j_gene: TRBJ2-7; d_gene: NA; v_gene: TRBV28; CDR3aa: CASSSYDRGLEQYF; CDR3nt: TGTGCCAGCAGTTCATACGATAGGGGCCTCGAGCAGTACTTC
abundance: NA; j_gene: TRBJ2-7; d_gene: TRBD2; v_gene: TRBV29-1; CDR3aa: CSVEGTSGTSYEQYF; CDR3nt: TGCAGCGTCGAAGGGACTAGCGGGACCAGCTACGAGCAGTACTTC
abundance: NA; j_gene: TRBJ2-7; d_gene: NA; v_gene: TRBV25-1; CDR3aa: CASSGPRGLVAYEQYF; CDR3nt: TGTGCCAGCAGTGGCCCCAGGGGCCTAGTTGCCTACGAGCAGTACTTC
abundance: NA; j_gene: TRBJ1-4; d_gene: NA; v_gene: TRBV2; CDR3aa: CATKRSGGGEKLFF; CDR3nt: TGTGCCACCAAACGCAGTGGAGGAGGTGAAAAACTGTTTTTT
abundance: NA; j_gene: TRBJ2-3; d_gene: TRBD2; v_gene: TRBV7-3; CDR3aa: CASTAGGFSTDTQYF; CDR3nt: TGTGCCAGCACCGCGGGGGGCTTTTCCACAGATACGCAGTATTTT
abundance: once; j_gene: TRBJ1-1; d_gene: NA; v_gene: TRBV5-1; CDR3aa: CASSAGAVDTEAFF; CDR3nt: TGCGCCAGCAGCGCGGGGGCAGTGGACACTGAAGCTTTCTTT
abundance: NA; j_gene: TRBJ2-2; d_gene: NA; v_gene: TRBV7-9; CDR3aa: CASRVSAGGELFF; CDR3nt: TGTGCCAGCAGAGTATCAGCGGGCGGGGAGCTGTTTTTT
abundance: NA; j_gene: TRBJ2-7; d_gene: NA; v_gene: TRBV28; CDR3aa: CASSPEPDYEQYF; CDR3nt: TGTGCCAGCAGCCCTGAACCAGACTACGAGCAGTACTTC
abundance: NA; j_gene: TRBJ2-7; d_gene: NA; v_gene: TRBV30; CDR3aa: CAWTEGGLSYEQYF; CDR3nt: TGTGCCTGGACCGAGGGGGGGCTGTCCTACGAGCAGTACTTC
abundance: NA; j_gene: TRBJ2-7; d_gene: TRBD2; v_gene: TRBV5-1; CDR3aa: CASSLEVAGTYEQYF; CDR3nt: TGCGCCAGCAGCTTGGAAGTAGCGGGCACCTACGAGCAGTACTTC
abundance: NA; j_gene: TRBJ1-2; d_gene: TRBD1; v_gene: TRBV29-1; CDR3aa: CSAVQGMSYTF; CDR3nt: TGCAGCGCGGTACAGGGGATGAGCTACACCTTC
abundance: once; j_gene: TRBJ1-1; d_gene: NA; v_gene: TRBV10-3; CDR3aa: CAISPQGSSNTEAFF; CDR3nt: TGTGCCATCAGTCCCCAGGGGTCCTCGAACACTGAAGCTTTCTTT
abundance: NA; j_gene: TRBJ2-3; d_gene: NA; v_gene: TRBV6-2/TRBV6-3; CDR3aa: CASSLRGRVLQGTQYF; CDR3nt: TGTGCCAGCAGCCTCCGAGGGAGAGTATTACAGGGTACGCAGTATTTT
abundance: NA; j_gene: TRBJ1-2; d_gene: NA; v_gene: TRBV5-1; CDR3aa: CASSFLPPSGVRGYTF; CDR3nt: TGCGCCAGCAGCTTTTTACCCCCATCAGGGGTGAGAGGCTACACCTTC
abundance: NA; j_gene: TRBJ2-7; d_gene: TRBD1; v_gene: TRBV5-6; CDR3aa: CASSPDRGREYEQYF; CDR3nt: TGTGCCAGCAGCCCGGACAGGGGGCGCGAGTACGAGCAGTACTTC
abundance: NA; j_gene: TRBJ1-2; d_gene: TRBD1; v_gene: TRBV11-3; CDR3aa: CASSLGQAILNYGYTF; CDR3nt: TGTGCCAGCAGCCTGGGACAGGCTATACTTAACTATGGCTACACCTTC
abundance: NA; j_gene: TRBJ1-1; d_gene: NA; v_gene: TRBV5-1; CDR3aa: CASSLGSGYSYEAFF; CDR3nt: TGCGCCAGCAGCTTGGGGTCAGGTTATTCGTATGAAGCTTTCTTT
abundance: NA; j_gene: TRBJ2-2; d_gene: TRBD2; v_gene: TRBV18; CDR3aa: CASSLSGSSNTGELFF; CDR3nt: TGTGCCAGCTCACTTAGCGGGAGCTCGAACACCGGGGAGCTGTTTTTT
abundance: NA; j_gene: TRBJ2-1; d_gene: TRBD2; v_gene: TRBV6-5; CDR3aa: CASSAGVPVNEQFF; CDR3nt: TGTGCCAGCTCCGCGGGAGTCCCTGTTAATGAGCAGTTCTTC
abundance: NA; j_gene: TRBJ1-2; d_gene: NA; v_gene: TRBV5-1; CDR3aa: CASSLLSENYGYTF; CDR3nt: TGCGCCAGCAGCCTCCTATCTGAGAACTATGGCTACACCTTC
abundance: NA; j_gene: TRBJ2-7; d_gene: NA; v_gene: TRBV27; CDR3aa: CASSSTPGQSYEQYF; CDR3nt: TGTGCCAGCAGTTCCACCCCCGGACAGTCCTACGAGCAGTACTTC
abundance: NA; j_gene: TRBJ2-1; d_gene: NA; v_gene: TRBV24-1; CDR3aa: CATSDSIKRTQIYNEQFF; CDR3nt: TGTGCCACCAGTGATTCAATTAAGCGTACGCAGATTTACAATGAGCAGTTCTTC
abundance: NA; j_gene: TRBJ2-6; d_gene: NA; v_gene: TRBV15; CDR3aa: CATSREQGYLSGANVLTF; CDR3nt: TGTGCCACCAGCAGAGAGCAGGGGTATTTATCTGGGGCCAACGTCCTGACTTTC
abundance: NA; j_gene: TRBJ2-1; d_gene: TRBD2; v_gene: TRBV5-1; CDR3aa: CASSFVRGLAGDYDEQFF; CDR3nt: TGCGCCAGCAGCTTCGTCAGGGGACTAGCGGGAGACTACGATGAGCAGTTCTTC
abundance: few; j_gene: TRBJ1-4; d_gene: TRBD1; v_gene: TRBV11-2; CDR3aa: CASSRDRAEKLFF; CDR3nt: TGTGCCAGCAGCCGGGACAGGGCTGAAAAACTGTTTTTT
abundance: NA; j_gene: TRBJ1-1; d_gene: NA; v_gene: TRBV12-3/TRBV12-4; CDR3aa: CASSFRNTEAFF; CDR3nt: TGTGCCAGCAGTTTTCGGAACACTGAAGCTTTCTTT
abundance: NA; j_gene: TRBJ1-1; d_gene: TRBD1; v_gene: TRBV2; CDR3aa: CASGAGQGGTEAFF; CDR3nt: TGTGCCAGTGGCGCAGGACAGGGTGGCACTGAAGCTTTCTTT